The rows below give T cell receptor beta chains drawn from one sample of a study of T cell changes during pregnancy in multiple sclerosis. Clones were sequenced by immunoSEQ multiplex PCR, and TCRdb holds only the in-frame ones, with some missing. Seen here are tens of thousands of clones, 75% to 95% observed once, and the top ten hold around a tenth. This specimen was CD8+ T cells from peripheral blood mononuclear cells, taken before pregnancy. The receptors shown here come from a female donor with multiple sclerosis, enrolled in a pregnancy study. The CDR3 runs from the conserved cysteine through the conserved F or W. Fields, in order: V gene, J gene, CDR3 length, D gene, clone size, CDR3 protein, CDR3 DNA. A D gene is named only where the DNA matches it firmly. Where a row states a size, it is once, few, many or the class of an expanded clone; other rows omit it.

V gene: TRBV4-1; J gene: TRBJ2-7; CDR3 length: 14; D gene: .; clone size: .; CDR3 protein: CASSQDFSGYEQYF; CDR3 DNA: TGCGCCAGCAGCCAAGATTTCAGCGGCTACGAGCAGTACTTC
V gene: TRBV19; J gene: TRBJ1-1; CDR3 length: 15; D gene: TRBD1; clone size: .; CDR3 protein: CASSLVRGRGAEAFF; CDR3 DNA: TGTGCCAGTAGTTTAGTCAGGGGGCGCGGTGCTGAAGCTTTCTTT
V gene: TRBV28; J gene: TRBJ2-5; CDR3 length: 15; D gene: .; clone size: .; CDR3 protein: CASSPYDSLRWTQYF; CDR3 DNA: TGTGCCAGCAGCCCATATGACAGTCTGAGGTGGACCCAGTACTTC
V gene: TRBV7-9; J gene: TRBJ1-4; CDR3 length: 13; D gene: TRBD1; clone size: .; CDR3 protein: CASSLTGDEKLFF; CDR3 DNA: TGTGCCAGCAGCTTGACAGGGGACGAAAAACTGTTTTTT
V gene: TRBV18; J gene: TRBJ2-1; CDR3 length: 15; D gene: .; clone size: many; CDR3 protein: CASSPTGGTDNEQFF; CDR3 DNA: TGTGCCAGCTCACCCACGGGGGGGACAGACAATGAGCAGTTCTTC
V gene: TRBV9; J gene: TRBJ1-1; CDR3 length: 13; D gene: .; clone size: .; CDR3 protein: CASSSRLSTEAFF; CDR3 DNA: TGTGCCAGCAGCTCCAGATTAAGCACTGAAGCTTTCTTT
V gene: TRBV7-2; J gene: TRBJ2-7; CDR3 length: 14; D gene: .; clone size: .; CDR3 protein: CASSLELGGNEQYF; CDR3 DNA: TGTGCCAGCAGCTTAGAGTTAGGCGGGAACGAGCAGTACTTC
V gene: TRBV7-2; J gene: TRBJ2-5; CDR3 length: 14; D gene: .; clone size: .; CDR3 protein: CASSLGAVRETQYF; CDR3 DNA: TGTGCCAGCAGCTTAGGGGCTGTAAGAGAAACCCAGTACTTC
V gene: TRBV6-4; J gene: TRBJ1-4; CDR3 length: 17; D gene: TRBD1; clone size: .; CDR3 protein: CASSDRDRVRTNEKLFF; CDR3 DNA: TGTGCCAGCAGTGACCGGGACAGGGTTCGGACTAATGAAAAACTGTTTTTT
V gene: TRBV13; J gene: TRBJ2-5; CDR3 length: 19; D gene: TRBD1; clone size: once; CDR3 protein: CASSVDRGAGMGFQETQYF; CDR3 DNA: TGTGCCAGCAGCGTAGACAGGGGCGCGGGGATGGGGTTCCAAGAGACCCAGTACTTC
V gene: TRBV7-9; J gene: TRBJ2-5; CDR3 length: 14; D gene: TRBD1; clone size: .; CDR3 protein: CASSLTGYQETQYF; CDR3 DNA: TGTGCCAGCAGCTTGACAGGGTATCAAGAGACCCAGTACTTC
V gene: TRBV9; J gene: TRBJ2-3; CDR3 length: 16; D gene: .; clone size: .; CDR3 protein: CASSGLEGGRKDTQYF; CDR3 DNA: TGTGCCAGCAGCGGGCTTGAGGGGGGGCGCAAAGATACGCAGTATTTT
V gene: TRBV4-1; J gene: TRBJ1-1; CDR3 length: 14; D gene: .; clone size: .; CDR3 protein: CASSPERWNTEAFF; CDR3 DNA: TGCGCCAGCAGCCCGGAGAGGTGGAACACTGAAGCTTTCTTT
V gene: TRBV6-4; J gene: TRBJ2-1; CDR3 length: 14; D gene: TRBD1; clone size: once; CDR3 protein: CASTPGQGGEVQFF; CDR3 DNA: TGTGCCAGCACCCCGGGACAGGGGGGTGAGGTGCAGTTCTTC
V gene: TRBV5-5; J gene: TRBJ1-3; CDR3 length: 17; D gene: .; clone size: .; CDR3 protein: CASSRLIRTEKENTIYF; CDR3 DNA: TGTGCCAGCAGCCGTCTTATCAGGACAGAAAAGGAAAACACCATATATTTT
V gene: TRBV9; J gene: TRBJ2-5; CDR3 length: 15; D gene: TRBD1; clone size: .; CDR3 protein: CASSVYQGAGETQYF; CDR3 DNA: TGTGCCAGCAGCGTATACCAGGGGGCAGGAGAGACCCAGTACTTC
V gene: TRBV4-3; J gene: TRBJ1-2; CDR3 length: 11; D gene: .; clone size: .; CDR3 protein: CASSQGGGYTF; CDR3 DNA: TGCGCCAGCAGCCAAGGCGGAGGGTACACCTTC
V gene: TRBV10-3; J gene: TRBJ2-7; CDR3 length: 15; D gene: TRBD2; clone size: .; CDR3 protein: CAIRGGLATSYEQYF; CDR3 DNA: TGTGCCATCAGGGGGGGACTAGCTACTTCCTACGAGCAGTACTTC